A selection of T cell receptor beta chains follows, all from one sample in a study of beta chain features in type 1 diabetes. Clones were read by immunoSEQ multiplex PCR, and TCRdb kept only the in-frame ones, dropping some. The table includes fewer than 550,000 clones, approximately 10% detected once. Specimen: naive CD4+ T cells from blood. Receptor source: a woman aged 18-29 years in good health. Both conserved end residues are part of each CDR3. The D gene is left open where the match is weak. Size is stated for part of the rows, as once, few or many counts, or as a class when the clone is expanded.

j_call v_call clone_size d_call cdr3_aa cdr3_nt
TRBJ2-5 TRBV7-9 many . CASSLAWETQYF TGTGCCAGCAGCTTAGCGTGGGAGACCCAGTACTTC
TRBJ1-6 TRBV7-9 . TRBD1 CASSRGQGRNPLHF TGTGCCAGCAGCCGGGGACAGGGCCGTAATCCCCTCCACTTT
TRBJ2-3 TRBV7-9 . . CASSLSWGVGTDTQYF TGTGCCAGCAGCCTCTCTTGGGGGGTTGGCACAGATACGCAGTATTTT
TRBJ2-5 TRBV7-9 few TRBD1 CASSWRGGPVQETQYF TGTGCCAGCAGCTGGAGAGGGGGCCCGGTCCAAGAGACCCAGTACTTC
TRBJ1-5 TRBV28 . . CATTAQLNQPQHF TGTGCCACCACCGCCCAGCTCAATCAGCCCCAGCATTTT
TRBJ2-6 TRBV5-4 few TRBD1 CASSYEGATNVLTF TGTGCCAGCAGCTATGAGGGGGCGACCAACGTCCTGACTTTC
TRBJ2-7 TRBV5-4 . . CASSVGSRSHYEQYF TGTGCCAGCAGCGTGGGGAGCCGGAGTCATTACGAGCAGTACTTC
TRBJ2-1 TRBV7-9 few TRBD2 CASSLERLAGVKQFF TGTGCCAGCAGCTTAGAAAGGCTAGCGGGGGTTAAGCAGTTCTTC
TRBJ1-2 TRBV6-1 . . CASSAGREGGYTF TGTGCCAGCAGTGCCGGCAGAGAGGGTGGCTACACCTTC
TRBJ2-1 TRBV4-3 few TRBD1 CASSPRGTGVYNEQFF TGCGCCAGCAGCCCCCGCGGGACAGGGGTCTACAATGAGCAGTTCTTC
TRBJ1-2 TRBV25-1 few TRBD1 CASSGRRGQNYGYTF TGTGCCAGCAGTGGAAGGCGGGGACAGAACTATGGCTACACCTTC
TRBJ2-3 TRBV7-2 . . CASSLLAASAVTDTQYF TGTGCCAGCAGCTTACTCGCGGCTAGCGCCGTCACAGATACGCAGTATTTT
TRBJ2-5 TRBV21-1 . . CASSKEPSGTEETQYF TGTGCCAGCAGCAAAGAGCCCTCCGGGACAGAAGAGACCCAGTACTTC
TRBJ2-2 TRBV29-1 . . CSVGPNTGELFF TGCAGCGTTGGGCCGAACACCGGGGAGCTGTTTTTT
TRBJ1-3 TRBV7-6 few . CASSLAGSGYTIYF TGTGCCAGCAGCTTAGCGGGCTCGGGATACACCATATATTTT
TRBJ2-1 TRBV29-1 few . CSAGVEQFF TGCAGCGCCGGCGTTGAGCAGTTCTTC
TRBJ1-1 TRBV6-5 few . CASSYTQGKLNTEAFF TGTGCCAGCAGTTACACCCAGGGGAAGCTGAACACTGAAGCTTTCTTT
TRBJ1-5 TRBV7-2 once TRBD1 CASTGTGGNQPQHF TGTGCCAGCACGGGGACAGGGGGCAATCAGCCCCAGCATTTT
TRBJ1-1 TRBV7-9 . TRBD1 CASSFLTGGNTEAFF TGTGCCAGCAGCTTCTTGACAGGGGGGAACACTGAAGCTTTCTTT
TRBJ1-2 TRBV5-6 . . CASSLLSGIYGYTF TGTGCCAGCAGCTTGTTGTCCGGGATCTATGGCTACACCTTC
TRBJ1-3 TRBV7-9 few TRBD1 CASSPSGTASGNTIYF TGTGCCAGCAGCCCATCCGGGACAGCCTCTGGAAACACCATATATTTT
TRBJ2-5 TRBV7-2 . TRBD2 CASSLVAGEVAQYF TGTGCCAGCAGCTTGGTAGCGGGAGAGGTGGCCCAGTACTTC
TRBJ1-5 TRBV7-2 . . CASSLVGRGYQPQHF TGTGCCAGCAGCTTAGTAGGCAGGGGATATCAGCCCCAGCATTTT
TRBJ2-3 TRBV19 few TRBD2 CASSIEWTSGLRDTQYF TGTGCCAGTAGTATAGAATGGACTAGCGGTCTCCGAGATACGCAGTATTTT
TRBJ2-1 TRBV18 . TRBD1 CASSLRTGGGDEQFF TGTGCCAGCTCACTCAGGACAGGGGGCGGTGATGAGCAGTTCTTC
TRBJ1-2 TRBV4-3 few . CASSRHGGVNYGYTF TGCGCCAGCAGCCGCCATGGCGGGGTCAACTATGGCTACACCTTC
TRBJ2-7 TRBV9 . . CASSVSGTSYEQYF TGTGCCAGCAGCGTCAGCGGGACATCCTACGAGCAGTACTTC
TRBJ1-1 TRBV25-1 . TRBD1 CASRDQQGENTEAFF TGTGCCAGCAGAGATCAACAGGGGGAGAACACTGAAGCTTTCTTT
TRBJ2-1 TRBV28 . . CASSFRSEQFF TGTGCCAGCAGTTTTCGGTCCGAGCAGTTCTTC
TRBJ2-1 TRBV9 few TRBD1 CASSVAPGTGVVNEQFF TGTGCCAGCAGCGTAGCTCCCGGGACAGGGGTTGTAAATGAGCAGTTCTTC
TRBJ2-5 TRBV18 . . CASSPPGSVETQYF TGTGCCAGCTCACCACCCGGGTCAGTCGAGACCCAGTACTTC
TRBJ1-3 TRBV6-5 . . CASRADISGNTIYF TGTGCCAGCAGGGCAGATATCTCTGGAAACACCATATATTTT
TRBJ2-4 TRBV7-2 few TRBD1 CASSPGQALAKNIQYF TGTGCCAGCAGCCCGGGACAGGCCCTAGCCAAAAACATTCAGTACTTC
TRBJ1-5 TRBV7-9 . . CASSLQRGQPQHF TGTGCCAGCAGCTTGCAGAGGGGTCAGCCCCAGCATTTT
TRBJ1-1 TRBV4-3 . . CASSQKTTNTEAFF TGCGCCAGCAGCCAGAAGACAACTAACACTGAAGCTTTCTTT
TRBJ2-4 TRBV28 few TRBD2 CASSSSGGLDIQYF TGTGCCAGCAGTTCTAGCGGAGGGCTGGACATTCAGTACTTC
TRBJ2-3 TRBV2 . . CASRITGSDTQYF TGTGCCAGCAGGATTACAGGGTCAGATACGCAGTATTTT
TRBJ2-1 TRBV29-1 few . CSVERDEQFF TGCAGCGTTGAGAGGGATGAGCAGTTCTTC
TRBJ1-2 TRBV28 . . CASALSDGYTF TGTGCCAGTGCACTGAGTGACGGCTACACCTTC
TRBJ1-2 TRBV4-1 . TRBD1 CASSQLGTGAYGYTF TGCGCCAGCAGCCAACTGGGTACAGGGGCCTATGGCTACACCTTC
TRBJ2-3 TRBV18 few TRBD2 CASSSKTSGGTDTQYF TGTGCCAGCTCATCCAAGACTAGCGGGGGCACAGATACGCAGTATTTT